This TCR beta chain originates from a study of blood T cell repertoires in COVID-19 (dated by TCRdb to 2020 to 2022). At the level of the whole study: The collaborator samples originated in the United States, Italy and Spain and spanned the acute and convalescent phases of COVID-19. The prospective study material was composed of cDNA or gDNA derived from T cells, B-cell-depleted T cells, or PBMCs. The dataset comprised deeply sampled blood TCRbeta repertoires from subjects exposed to, actively infected with, or recovered from COVID-19. The repertoires were made available in a free public database intended to serve as a resource for research on the immune response to SARS-CoV-2. Samples came from the ongoing ImmuneRACE study (first 160 participants) plus 1,254 subjects from 6 global collaborators. The sample metadata nearly always contained a de-identified subject ID, COVID-19 status, age in years and sex. Where available, HLA class I and class II types were obtained from metadata supplied by the sample provider rather than from assay-based typing.

The V end gives up 5 bases and the J end 2 bases, leaving 7 bases in the junction not matched to a gene. From a lookup of the germline V gene, CDR1 and CDR2 are SGHTA and FQGNSA. The CDR3 numbers 16 residues from cysteine through phenylalanine. CDR3 DNA is the only sequence kept; it has 48 bases, read in frame from the first base. Enrolling through a virtual design, the prospective study's participants ranged in age from roughly 18 to 89 years and lived across 24 United States geographic areas. To assign participants to cohorts, the prospective study relied on clinical history that participants themselves reported in a screening survey and a study questionnaire. A participant counted as exposed if, within 2 weeks of entering the study, that participant had been in contact with someone who had a PCR-confirmed or clinician-diagnosed COVID-19 case. Each participant in the prospective study had whole blood, serum and a nasopharyngeal or oropharyngeal swab collected by mobile phlebotomists. Additional blood draws and questionnaires over an approximately two-month period could optionally be provided by prospective study participants. Before DNA extraction, blood samples from the prospective study were shipped at room temperature or frozen.

The immunoSEQ Assay, a bias-controlled multiplex PCR, was used to amplify TCRbeta CDR3 regions from genomic DNA. As for the original processing: Nucleated cell counts per sample were estimated from amplification of reference gene primers within the assay. To quantify the absolute abundance of each unique TCRbeta CDR3 rearrangement, sequence reads were collapsed and filtered. Productive Simpson clonality was computed per sample as the square root of Simpson's diversity index over productive rearrangements. What TCRdb holds here is the immuneACCESS table cut down to in-frame rearrangements. Part of the clones is not present; checked against another copy, under half of the missing clones reflect an unresolved V gene, and the others are unexplained. V and J calls and clone size come straight from that table; D and trimming were deduced from the DNA. For this sample there are about 430,000 clones; over 75% appear just once. About 1.5% of the sample is held by the ten biggest clonotypes.

Beyond this particular receptor, the publication reports: Clinical and demographic metadata were provided uncurated, with the amount varying by source and participant.

Turning to this clone: Its cognate antigen has yet to be identified. Base-call qualities are not available, and no considerably larger clone is one nucleotide away.

The receptor's source is a woman under 30 who had been exposed to COVID-19. The sample taken for sequencing was PBMCs or T cells enriched from blood (not recorded which). The rearrangement combines TRBV7-2 with TRBJ2-7, and TRBD2 matches 12 of the central bases. The CDR3 reads CASSPGTSGPAYEQYF. The nucleotide sequence is given as TGTGCCAGCAGCCCTGGGACTAGCGGGCCCGCCTACGAGCAGTACTTC. The variable domain in full, with residues beyond the CDR3 obtained from the reference TRBV7-2 and TRBJ2-7 genes, is GAGVSQSPSNKVTEKGKDVELRCDPISGHTALYWYRQSLGQGLEFLIYFQGNSAPDKSGLPSDRFSAERTGGSVSTLTIQRTQQEDSAVYLCASSPGTSGPAYEQYFGPGTRLTVT.